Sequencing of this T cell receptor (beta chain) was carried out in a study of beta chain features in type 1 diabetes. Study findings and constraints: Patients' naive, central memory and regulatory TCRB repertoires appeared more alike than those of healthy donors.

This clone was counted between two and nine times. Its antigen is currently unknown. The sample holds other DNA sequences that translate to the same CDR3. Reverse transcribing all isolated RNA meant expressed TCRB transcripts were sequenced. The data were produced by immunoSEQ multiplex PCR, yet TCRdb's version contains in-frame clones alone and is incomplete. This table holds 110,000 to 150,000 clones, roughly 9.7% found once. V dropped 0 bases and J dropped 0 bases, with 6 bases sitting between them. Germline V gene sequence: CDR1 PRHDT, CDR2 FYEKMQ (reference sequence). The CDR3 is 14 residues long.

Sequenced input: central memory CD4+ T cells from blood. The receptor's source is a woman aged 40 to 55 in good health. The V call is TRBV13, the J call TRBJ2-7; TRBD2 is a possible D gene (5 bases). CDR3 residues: CASSLGGDSYEQYF. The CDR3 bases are TGTGCCAGCAGCTTAGGCGGGGACTCCTACGAGCAGTACTTC. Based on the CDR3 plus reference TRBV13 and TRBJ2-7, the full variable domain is AAGVIQSPRHLIKEKRETATLKCYPIPRHDTVYWYQQGPGQDPQFLISFYEKMQSDKGSIPDRFSAQQFSDYHSELNMSSLELGDSALYFCASSLGGDSYEQYFGPGTRLTVT.